Below, one T cell receptor (beta chain) is given with its context. The data belong to a study of blood T cell repertoires in COVID-19. Study summary: COVID-19 samples from acute and convalescent phases originated in the United States, Italy and Spain. T cells, B-cell-depleted T cells, or PBMCs provided the cDNA or gDNA that served as material.

Per the original methods: Amplification of reference gene primers was used by the study to estimate nucleated cell counts. The protocol was immunoSEQ multiplex PCR, while the TCRdb copy is restricted to in-frame clones and leaves out a portion. The V and J calls and clone size come from that table; D and trimming were worked out from the DNA. The sample gives under 450,000 clones, 75% to 90% of which show up once; approximately 1.5% is in the top ten. The CDR3 extends over 15 amino acids. Germline assignment: CDR1 SGHTA and CDR2 FQGNSA. The germline V and J ends were trimmed by 3 bases and 6 bases, with 16 bases remaining between them.

The rearrangement uses TRBV7-2 and TRBJ2-3; weak D call: TRBD1 (7 bases). The sequencing input was peripheral blood. This TCR came from a woman in her thirties or forties with COVID-19, enrolled during active disease. The CDR3 spells CASSFSTPGGDTQYF. CDR3 DNA: TGTGCCAGCAGCTTCAGCACCCCAGGGGGGGATACGCAGTATTTT. The full variable domain, its missing parts supplied by reference TRBV7-2 and TRBJ2-3, is GAGVSQSPSNKVTEKGKDVELRCDPISGHTALYWYRQSLGQGLEFLIYFQGNSAPDKSGLPSDRFSAERTGGSVSTLTIQRTQQEDSAVYLCASSFSTPGGDTQYFGPGTRLTVL.